Each of the 5 T cell receptor beta chains below was sequenced from the same sample in a study of blood T cells in healthy people across ages (dated by TCRdb to the mid-2010s). The library was made by 5' RACE. Sequenced on an Illumina HiSeq 2500. A second PCR of roughly 7 to 11 cycles was run with a J-beta primer mix and a sample-barcoded 5' primer. The public reads were reprocessed in TCRdb via fastp at Q25 and MiXCR, keeping in-frame beta chains. Rows are unified per CDR3 protein, each entry keeping the most common DNA and genes. The sample table records 500,000 to 700,000 distinct CDR3 sequences; approximately 30% of these occur just once. The top ten clones comprise approximately 15% of the sample. What was sequenced was blood. The receptor source for this set is a woman of 80 years or more in good health.

This clonotype was counted at least ten times. The chain links TRBV7-2 to TRBJ1-2; D may be TRBD1 (6 bases). Trimming cost V 1 base and J 8 bases, with 11 bases left between them. The germline CDR1 and CDR2 sequences are SGHTA and FQGNSA. The CDR3 extends over 13 amino acids. This chain's CDR3 is CASSLGRGQGYTF. In nucleotides, the CDR3 is TGTGCCAGCAGCTTAGGACGGGGGCAAGGCTACACCTTC.

This rearrangement joins TRBV7-9 to TRBJ2-3; D is perhaps TRBD1 (6 bases). Germline CDR1 SEHNR, CDR2 FQNEAQ (reference sequence). The CDR3 covers 13 residues. Trimming shortened V by 5 bases and J by 7 bases, and 13 bases separated the two germline ends. In DNA, the CDR3 is TGTGCCAGCAGCAAACAGGGTACAAATACGCAGTATTTT. It yields the protein CASSKQGTNTQYF. Full variable domain (remainder filled in from reference TRBV7-9 and TRBJ2-3): DTGVSQNPRHKITKRGQNVTFRCDPISEHNRLYWYRQTLGQGPEFLTYFQNEAQLEKSRLLSDRFSAERPKGSFSTLEIQRTEQGDSAMYLCASSKQGTNTQYFGPGTRLTVL.

The chain recombines TRBV19 with TRBJ1-5; 9 positions match TRBD1. The CDR3 consists of 14 residues. Germline values: CDR1 LNHDA, CDR2 SQIVND (reference sequence). After removal of 7 bases from V and 4 bases from J, the junction contained 5 bases not matched to a gene. The CDR3 DNA sequence: TGTGCCAGTACGAGGACAGGGGAAAATCAGCCCCAGCATTTT. It specifies CASTRTGENQPQHF.

This clonotype appeared many times. V usage is TRBV7-3 and J usage is TRBJ2-1; no definite D call. Trimming removed 5 bases at V and 2 bases at J, with 16 bases between. This CDR3 contains 16 residues. Germline V CDR1 and CDR2: SGHTA, FQGTGA. The CDR3 loop reads CASSPASVSTYNEQFF. The CDR3 DNA reads TGTGCCAGCAGCCCCGCTAGTGTGAGCACCTACAATGAGCAGTTCTTC.

Remarks on this clonotype: A read error may explain this, as a much larger clone is one base away. The CDR3 reads CASSLGRGGSDSQYF. The CDR3 DNA follows: TGTGCCAGCAGTTTAGGGCGGGGGGGCTCAGATTCGCAGTATTTT. The chain joins TRBV27 to TRBJ2-3; 9 nucleotides align to TRBD2. This CDR3 is built from 15 residues. CDR1 and CDR2 from the germline V gene are MNHEY and SMNVEV (reference sequence).